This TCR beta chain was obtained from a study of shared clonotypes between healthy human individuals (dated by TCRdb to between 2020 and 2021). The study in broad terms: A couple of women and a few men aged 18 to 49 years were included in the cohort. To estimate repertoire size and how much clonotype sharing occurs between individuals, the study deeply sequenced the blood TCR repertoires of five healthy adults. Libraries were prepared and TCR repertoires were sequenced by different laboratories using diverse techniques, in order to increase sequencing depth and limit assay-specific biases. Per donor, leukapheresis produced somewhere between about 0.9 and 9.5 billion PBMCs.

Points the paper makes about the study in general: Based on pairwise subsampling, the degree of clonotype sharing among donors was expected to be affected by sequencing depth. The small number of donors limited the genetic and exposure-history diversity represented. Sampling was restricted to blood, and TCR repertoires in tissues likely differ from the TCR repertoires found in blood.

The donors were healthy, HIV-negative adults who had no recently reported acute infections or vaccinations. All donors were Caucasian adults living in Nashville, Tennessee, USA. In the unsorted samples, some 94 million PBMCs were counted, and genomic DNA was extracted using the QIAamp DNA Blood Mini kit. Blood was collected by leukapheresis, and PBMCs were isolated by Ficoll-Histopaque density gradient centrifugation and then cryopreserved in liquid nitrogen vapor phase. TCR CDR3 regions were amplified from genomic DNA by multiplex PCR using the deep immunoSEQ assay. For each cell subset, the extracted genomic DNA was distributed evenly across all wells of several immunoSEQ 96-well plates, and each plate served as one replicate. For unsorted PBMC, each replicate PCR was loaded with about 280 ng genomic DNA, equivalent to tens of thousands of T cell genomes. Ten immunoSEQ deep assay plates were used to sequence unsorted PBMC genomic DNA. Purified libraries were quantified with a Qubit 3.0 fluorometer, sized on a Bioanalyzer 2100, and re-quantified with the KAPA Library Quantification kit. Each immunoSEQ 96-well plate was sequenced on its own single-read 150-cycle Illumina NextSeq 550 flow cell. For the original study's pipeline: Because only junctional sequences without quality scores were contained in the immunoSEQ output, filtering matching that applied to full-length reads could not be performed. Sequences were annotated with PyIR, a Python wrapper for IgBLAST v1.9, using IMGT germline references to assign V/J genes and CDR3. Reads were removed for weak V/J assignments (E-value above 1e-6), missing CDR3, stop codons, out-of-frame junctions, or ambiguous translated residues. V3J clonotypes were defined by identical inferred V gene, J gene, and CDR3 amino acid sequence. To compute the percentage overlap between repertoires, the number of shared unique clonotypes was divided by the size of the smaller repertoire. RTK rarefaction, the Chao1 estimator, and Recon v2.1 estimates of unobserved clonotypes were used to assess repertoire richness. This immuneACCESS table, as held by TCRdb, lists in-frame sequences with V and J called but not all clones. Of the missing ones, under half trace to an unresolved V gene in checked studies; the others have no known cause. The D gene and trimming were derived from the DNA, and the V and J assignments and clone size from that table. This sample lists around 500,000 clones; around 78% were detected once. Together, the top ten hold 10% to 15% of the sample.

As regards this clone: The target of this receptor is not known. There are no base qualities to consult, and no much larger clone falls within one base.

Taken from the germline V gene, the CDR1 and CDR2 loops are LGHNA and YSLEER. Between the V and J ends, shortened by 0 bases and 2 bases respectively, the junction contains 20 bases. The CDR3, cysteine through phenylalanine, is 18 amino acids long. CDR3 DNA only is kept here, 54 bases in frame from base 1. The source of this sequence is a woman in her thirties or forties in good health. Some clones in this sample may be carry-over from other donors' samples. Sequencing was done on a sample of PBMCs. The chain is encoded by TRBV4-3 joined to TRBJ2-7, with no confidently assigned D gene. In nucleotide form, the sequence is TGCGCCAGCAGCCAAGATCTAGGATTGGGATATTTCACCTACGAGCAGTACTTC. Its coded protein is CASSQDLGLGYFTYEQYF.